This TCR beta chain came from a study of PD-L1 blockade in urothelial cancer. Sequencing was performed with immunoSEQ multiplex PCR; in TCRdb, only in-frame clones are kept and a portion is missing. The data show just under 50,000 clones, approximately 79% seen once. The CDR3 is 14 amino acids. Germline CDR1 is SEHNR and CDR2 is FQNEAQ (reference sequence). V dropped 9 bases and J dropped 3 bases, with 15 bases sitting between them. Time point indicated: pretreatment peripheral blood. The sequencing here drew on PBMCs, taken around atezolizumab (anti-PD-L1) treatment. This TCR was recovered from a man aged 65 to 85 with urothelial cancer. V usage is TRBV7-9 and J usage is TRBJ1-5; D gene uncertain. DNA for the CDR3: TGTGCCAGGATAGCTCCGGTCCTCAATCAGCCCCAGCATTTT. It yields the protein CARIAPVLNQPQHF.